A selection of T cell receptor beta chains follows, all from one sample in a study of T cell repertoires in cytomegalovirus infection. TCRdb redid the calling of the reads with MiXCR, one entry per CDR3 protein. The sample has 500,000 to 600,000 distinct CDR3 sequences; 16% are singletons. The sequenced sample consisted of CD8+ T cells from PBMCs. The source of these receptors is a human donor in good health (CMV status not recorded). Some clones in this sample may be carry-over from other donors' samples. CDR3s include the opening cysteine and the closing phenylalanine or tryptophan. A D gene is named only where the DNA matches it firmly. The size entry is marked missing in some rows and otherwise reads once, few, many or a size class.

>TRBV12-3/TRBV12-4|NA|TRBJ1-1|many
TGTGCCAGCAGTCCGCCGGATTGGCGGGAGAACACTGAAGCTTTCTTT
CASSPPDWRENTEAFF
>TRBV28|TRBD2|TRBJ2-1|few
TGTGCCAGCAGTACGACTAGCGGGACCTACAATGAGCAGTTCTTC
CASSTTSGTYNEQFF
>TRBV5-4|TRBD1|TRBJ2-1|NA
TGTGCCAGCAGCCCGCCGGGACAGAAAGACAATGAGCAGTTCTTC
CASSPPGQKDNEQFF
>TRBV27|NA|TRBJ2-1|few
TGTGCCAGCAGTTTTGATGAACAGTACAATGAGCAGTTCTTC
CASSFDEQYNEQFF
>TRBV5-1|TRBD1|TRBJ2-1|few
TGCGCCAGCAGCCCTCCTCCGGGACAGGGAAGTGTCAATGAGCAGTTCTTC
CASSPPPGQGSVNEQFF
>TRBV10-3|NA|TRBJ2-5|few
TGTGCCATCAGTGGCCCCCAAGAGACCCAGTACTTC
CAISGPQETQYF
>TRBV4-2|TRBD2|TRBJ2-1|many
TGTGCCAGCAGCCAAGATAGCGGGGGTAATGAGCAGTTCTTC
CASSQDSGGNEQFF
>TRBV11-2|NA|TRBJ2-5|NA
TGTGCCAGCAGCTTAGATAGATCCAGCCGGGAGACCCAGTACTTC
CASSLDRSSRETQYF
>TRBV7-6|NA|TRBJ2-4|many
TGTGCCAGCAGCTTAGTAGTGGGCGCCGCTCGGGACATTCAGTACTTC
CASSLVVGAARDIQYF
>TRBV9|TRBD2|TRBJ2-7|NA
TGTGCCAGCAGCGCTACCGGGACTAGTGCCTACGAGCAGTACTTC
CASSATGTSAYEQYF
>TRBV15|NA|TRBJ2-2|few
TGTGCCACCAGCAGAGAAATCACCGGGGAGCTGTTTTTT
CATSREITGELFF
>TRBV20-1|NA|TRBJ1-5|NA
TGCAGTGCTAGGGGGGACACCTGGGGTCAGCCCCAGCATTTT
CSARGDTWGQPQHF
>TRBV10-3|NA|TRBJ1-6|many
TGTGCCATCAGTGAGTCTTTGACAGGACTATCTAATTCACCCCTCCACTTT
CAISESLTGLSNSPLHF
>TRBV19|TRBD1|TRBJ1-1|NA
TGTGCCAGTCAAACAGGGGGCTACACTGAAGCTTTCTTT
CASQTGGYTEAFF
>TRBV7-9|TRBD2|TRBJ2-1|many
TGTGCCAGCAGCCCTAGCGGTACCGCCTACAATGAGCAGTTCTTC
CASSPSGTAYNEQFF
>TRBV4-2|TRBD2|TRBJ2-1|NA
TGTGCCAGCAGCCAAGGGGGAGAGAGCGGGGGCCTGAATGAGCAGTTCTTC
CASSQGGESGGLNEQFF
>TRBV7-8|TRBD2|TRBJ2-3|many
TGTGCCAGCAGCTTGGCTTGGCTAGCGGGGGGTCCCCCGGCAGATACGCAGTATTTT
CASSLAWLAGGPPADTQYF
>TRBV7-3|TRBD2|TRBJ2-3|many
TGTGCCAGCATGGGGGGGGGTGATACGCAGTATTTT
CASMGGGDTQYF
>TRBV7-8|NA|TRBJ2-3|many
TGTGCCAGCAGCTTCCAGGGGACGGCAGATACGCAGTATTTT
CASSFQGTADTQYF
>TRBV7-6|NA|TRBJ2-7|many
TGTGCCAGCAGCTTAGCGGGGGGCCACAACGAGCAGTACTTC
CASSLAGGHNEQYF
>TRBV28|TRBD1|TRBJ1-1|NA
TGTGCCAGCAGTCCTACAGGGGACGTCATGAACACTGAAGCTTTCTTT
CASSPTGDVMNTEAFF
>TRBV27|TRBD1|TRBJ1-1|many
TGTGCCAGCAGTGACCGGGACAGGCGAGACACTGAAGCTTTCTTT
CASSDRDRRDTEAFF
>TRBV7-9|TRBD1|TRBJ1-2|few
TGTGCCAGCAGTCACGGGACAGACACTAACTATGGCTACACCTTC
CASSHGTDTNYGYTF
>TRBV27|NA|TRBJ2-5|NA
TGTGCCAGCAGTCCCGGTGGGCCCCAGTACTTC
CASSPGGPQYF
>TRBV6-6|TRBD2|TRBJ2-5|NA
TGTGCCAGCAGCCCGGGAGGGAACCAAGAGACCCAGTACTTC
CASSPGGNQETQYF
>TRBV3-1|NA|TRBJ2-2|few
TGTGCCAGCAGCTTTCCCCCAGGGACGGACACCGGGGAGCTGTTTTTT
CASSFPPGTDTGELFF
>TRBV12-3/TRBV12-4|NA|TRBJ1-1|many
TGTGCCAGCTTATTGGGTAGGGCAGGGTTTAAATCCATGAACACTGAAGCTTTCTTT
CASLLGRAGFKSMNTEAFF
>TRBV27|TRBD1|TRBJ1-2|NA
TGTGCCAGCAGTTTCGCGGACAGGGCAGATGGCTACACCTTC
CASSFADRADGYTF
>TRBV20-1|NA|TRBJ2-1|few
TGCAGTGCTAGACATGGGGAGCAGTTCTTC
CSARHGEQFF
>TRBV9|NA|TRBJ2-1|few
TGTGCCAGCAGCGTGCTACGGGGCAGCTCCTACAATGAGCAGTTCTTC
CASSVLRGSSYNEQFF
>TRBV10-3|NA|TRBJ2-1|many
TGTGCCATCAGTGAAACGGCAGATAACAATGAGCAGTTCTTC
CAISETADNNEQFF
>TRBV29-1|TRBD2|TRBJ2-1|few
TGCAGCGTTTCCCTGGGGACTAGCCTTATAGATGAGCAGTTCTTC
CSVSLGTSLIDEQFF
>TRBV11-2|NA|TRBJ1-5|many
TGTGCCAGCAGCTTAAGTACAGGCAATCAGCCCCAGCATTTT
CASSLSTGNQPQHF
>TRBV6-2/TRBV6-3|NA|TRBJ1-5|many
TGTGCCAGCAGTTTCCTACAGGGAGATCAGCCCCAGCATTTT
CASSFLQGDQPQHF
>TRBV6-1|TRBD2|TRBJ2-3|NA
TGTGCCAGCAGAGCCCGGGACTATTCTAGCACAGATACGCAGTATTTT
CASRARDYSSTDTQYF
>TRBV7-2|NA|TRBJ2-1|many
TGTGCCAGCAGCCTATTAAGCAATGAGCAGTTCTTC
CASSLLSNEQFF
>TRBV27|NA|TRBJ1-4|NA
TGTGCCAGCTCGGTAGCCTCTAATGAAAAACTGTTTTTT
CASSVASNEKLFF
>TRBV7-9|NA|TRBJ2-4|many
TGTGCCAGCAGCTTAGAGACACTAGCCAAAAACATTCAGTACTTC
CASSLETLAKNIQYF
>TRBV4-1|TRBD1|TRBJ1-1|many
TGCGCCAGCAGCCAGGAACCTAGGACAGGGGACACTGAAGCTTTCTTT
CASSQEPRTGDTEAFF
>TRBV6-2/TRBV6-3|NA|TRBJ1-4|once
TGTGCCACTTTTCCAGGGGAAAAACTGTTTTTT
CATFPGEKLFF
>TRBV7-9|NA|TRBJ1-3|NA
TGTGCCAGCGGGTTACCCGGGCTACAAGGAAACACCATATATTTT
CASGLPGLQGNTIYF
>TRBV7-3|NA|TRBJ1-1|few
TGTGCCAGCAGCTTATCCGACTCTGGACACACTGAAGCTTTCTTT
CASSLSDSGHTEAFF
>TRBV29-1|NA|TRBJ1-1|NA
TGCAGCGTTGTCGGGAGGAACACTGAAGCTTTCTTT
CSVVGRNTEAFF
>TRBV7-9|TRBD1|TRBJ2-7|many
TGTGCCAGCAGCCTCGGGGGGACAGGGAGATACGAGCAGTACTTC
CASSLGGTGRYEQYF
>TRBV29-1|NA|TRBJ2-7|NA
TGCAGCGTCATGGAAGGCGAGCAGTACTTC
CSVMEGEQYF
>TRBV2|TRBD1|TRBJ2-7|NA
TGTGCCAGCAGTCCACTGGGACAGGGAGGGTACGAGCAGTACTTC
CASSPLGQGGYEQYF